This paragraph covers one T cell receptor (beta chain) sequence. The sample is drawn from a study of blood T cell repertoires in COVID-19. Overall study: The study drew acute and convalescent COVID-19 samples from the United States, Italy and Spain. T cells, B-cell-depleted T cells, or PBMCs supplied cDNA or gDNA.

Authors' analysis steps: Scientists estimated how many nucleated cells there were by amplifying reference gene primers. TCRdb keeps only in-frame clones here, not all; method: immunoSEQ multiplex PCR. The V and J calls and clone size were taken over from that table, and D and trimming were inferred from the DNA. This table holds around 57,000 clones, almost 90% found once. The CDR3 is 14 residues long. Germline V gives CDR1 KGHSH, CDR2 LQKENI. V lost 1 base and J lost 7; bases outside the gene matches: 7. The sequencing input was peripheral blood. The sequence was obtained from a woman of 80 years or more with active COVID-19. This chain joins TRBV18 and TRBJ2-7; 7 bases align to TRBD1. CDR3 protein: CASSPRTGPREQYF. The CDR3 bases are TGTGCCAGCTCACCACGGACAGGCCCGAGGGAGCAGTACTTC. Filled out from reference TRBV18 and TRBJ2-7, the complete variable domain reads NAGVMQNPRHLVRRRGQEARLRCSPMKGHSHVYWYRQLPEEGLKFMVYLQKENIIDESGMPKERFSAEFPKEGPSILRIQQVVRGDSAAYFCASSPRTGPREQYFGPGTRLTVT.